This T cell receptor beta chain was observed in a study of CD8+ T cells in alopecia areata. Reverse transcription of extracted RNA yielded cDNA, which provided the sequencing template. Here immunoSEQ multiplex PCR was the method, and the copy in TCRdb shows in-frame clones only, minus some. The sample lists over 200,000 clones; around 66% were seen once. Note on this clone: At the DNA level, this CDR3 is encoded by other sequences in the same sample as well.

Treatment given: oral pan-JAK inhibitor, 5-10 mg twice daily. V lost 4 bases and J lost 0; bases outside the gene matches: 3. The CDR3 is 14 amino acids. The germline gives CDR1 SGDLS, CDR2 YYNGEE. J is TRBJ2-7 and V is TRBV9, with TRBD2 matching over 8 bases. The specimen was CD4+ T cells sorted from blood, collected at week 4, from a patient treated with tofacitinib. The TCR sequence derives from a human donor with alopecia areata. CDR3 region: CASSPGTSSYEQYF. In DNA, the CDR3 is TGTGCCAGCAGCCCGGGGACTAGCTCCTACGAGCAGTACTTC.